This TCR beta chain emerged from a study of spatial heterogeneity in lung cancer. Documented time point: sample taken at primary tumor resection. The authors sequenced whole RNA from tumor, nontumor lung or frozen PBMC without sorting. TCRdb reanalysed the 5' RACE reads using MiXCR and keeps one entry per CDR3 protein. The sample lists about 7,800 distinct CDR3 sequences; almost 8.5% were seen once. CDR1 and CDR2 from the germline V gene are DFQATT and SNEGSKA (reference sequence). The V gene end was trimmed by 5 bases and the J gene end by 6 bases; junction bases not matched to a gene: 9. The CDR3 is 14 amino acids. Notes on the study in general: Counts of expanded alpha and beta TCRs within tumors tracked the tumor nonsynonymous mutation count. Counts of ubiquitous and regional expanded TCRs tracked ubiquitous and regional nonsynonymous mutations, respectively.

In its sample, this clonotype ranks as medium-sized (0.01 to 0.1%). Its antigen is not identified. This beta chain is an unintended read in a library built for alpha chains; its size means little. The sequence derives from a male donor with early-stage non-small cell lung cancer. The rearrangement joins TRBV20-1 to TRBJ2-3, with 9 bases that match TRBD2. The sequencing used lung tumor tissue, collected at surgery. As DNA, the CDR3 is TGCAGTGCTGATGTCAGCGGGAGGTACGATACGCAGTATTTT. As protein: CSADVSGRYDTQYF.